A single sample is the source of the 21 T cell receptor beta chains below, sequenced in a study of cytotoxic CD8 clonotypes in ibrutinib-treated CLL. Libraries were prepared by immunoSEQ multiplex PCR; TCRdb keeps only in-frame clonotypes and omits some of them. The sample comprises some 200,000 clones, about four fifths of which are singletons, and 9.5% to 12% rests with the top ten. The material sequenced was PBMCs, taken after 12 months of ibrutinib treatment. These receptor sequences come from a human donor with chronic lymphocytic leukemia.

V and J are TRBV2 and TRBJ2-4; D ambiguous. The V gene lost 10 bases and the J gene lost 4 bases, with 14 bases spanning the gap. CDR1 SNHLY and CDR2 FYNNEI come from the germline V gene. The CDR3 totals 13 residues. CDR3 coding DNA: TGTGCCATTCGCAGTAGCTCTAAAAACATTCAGTACTTC. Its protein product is CAIRSSSKNIQYF. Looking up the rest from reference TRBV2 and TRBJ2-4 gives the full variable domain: EPEVTQTPSHQVTQMGQEVILRCVPISNHLYFYWYRQILGQKVEFLVSFYNNEISEKSEIFDDQFSVERPDGSNFTLKIRSTKLEDSAMYFCAIRSSSKNIQYFGAGTRLSVL.

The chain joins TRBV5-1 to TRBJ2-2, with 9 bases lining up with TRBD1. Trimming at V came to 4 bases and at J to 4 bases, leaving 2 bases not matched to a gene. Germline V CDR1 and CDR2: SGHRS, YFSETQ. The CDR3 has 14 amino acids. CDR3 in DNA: TGCGCCAGCAGCCGGGACAGGGCCACCGGGGAGCTGTTTTTT. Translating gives CASSRDRATGELFF. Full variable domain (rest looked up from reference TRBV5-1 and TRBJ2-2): KAGVTQTPRYLIKTRGQQVTLSCSPISGHRSVSWYQQTPGQGLQFLFEYFSETQRNKGNFPGRFSGRQFSNSRSEMNVSTLELGDSALYLCASSRDRATGELFFGEGSRLTVL.

The CDR3, as DNA: TGTGCCAGCAGCCTCCAGCTGGGAGACACTGAAGCTTTCTTT. Protein product: CASSLQLGDTEAFF. The gene calls are TRBV11-2 and TRBJ1-1, with D uncertain. This CDR3 contains 14 residues. V was cut by 5 bases and J by 3 bases, with 13 bases left in between. Germline V gene lookup returns CDR1 SGHAT and CDR2 FQNNGV.

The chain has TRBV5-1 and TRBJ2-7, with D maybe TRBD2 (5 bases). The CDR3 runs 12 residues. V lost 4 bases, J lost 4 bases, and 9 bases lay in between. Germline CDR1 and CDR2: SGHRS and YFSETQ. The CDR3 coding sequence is TGCGCCAGCAGCCCGGACTCTTACGAGCAGTACTTC. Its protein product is CASSPDSYEQYF.

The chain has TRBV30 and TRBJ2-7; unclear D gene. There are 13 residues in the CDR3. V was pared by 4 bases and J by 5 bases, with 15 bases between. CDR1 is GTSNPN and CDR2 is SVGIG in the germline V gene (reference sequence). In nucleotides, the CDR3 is TGTGCCTGGAATGGTGTTTTCTGGGACGAGCAGTACTTC. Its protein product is CAWNGVFWDEQYF.

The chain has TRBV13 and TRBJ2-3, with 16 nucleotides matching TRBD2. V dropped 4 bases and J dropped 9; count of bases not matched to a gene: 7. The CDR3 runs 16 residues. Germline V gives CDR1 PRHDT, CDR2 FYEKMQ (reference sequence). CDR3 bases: TGTGCCAGCAGCTGGAGGGGGACTAGCGGGAGGGCCACGCAGTATTTT. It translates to CASSWRGTSGRATQYF.

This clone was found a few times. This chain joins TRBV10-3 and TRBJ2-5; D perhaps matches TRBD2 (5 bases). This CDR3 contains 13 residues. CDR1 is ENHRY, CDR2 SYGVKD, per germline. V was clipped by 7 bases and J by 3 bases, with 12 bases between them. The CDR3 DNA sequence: TGTGCCATCAAGGACGGGAACGAAGAGACCCAGTACTTC. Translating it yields CAIKDGNEETQYF.

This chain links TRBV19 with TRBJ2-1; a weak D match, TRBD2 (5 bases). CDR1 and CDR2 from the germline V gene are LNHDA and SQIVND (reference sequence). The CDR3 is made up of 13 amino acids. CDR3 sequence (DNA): TGTGCTACGCATACGGGGTTTGGGGATGAGCAGTTCTTC. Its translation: CATHTGFGDEQFF.

The CDR3 DNA reads TGTGCCAGCAGTTCCCCACACCGACAAGAGACCCAGTACTTC. It codes for CASSSPHRQETQYF. This chain links TRBV6-5 with TRBJ2-5; no clear D. V shed 4 bases and J shed 2 bases, with 11 bases lying between them. CDR3 length equals 14 residues. Germline V gives CDR1 MNHEY, CDR2 SVGAGI.

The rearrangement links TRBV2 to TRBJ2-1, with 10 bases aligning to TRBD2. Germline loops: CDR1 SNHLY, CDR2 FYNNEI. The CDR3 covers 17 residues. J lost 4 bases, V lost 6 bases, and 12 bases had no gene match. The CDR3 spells CASRRWAGTSEYNEQFF. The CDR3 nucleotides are TGTGCCAGCAGGCGGTGGGCCGGGACTAGCGAGTACAATGAGCAGTTCTTC.

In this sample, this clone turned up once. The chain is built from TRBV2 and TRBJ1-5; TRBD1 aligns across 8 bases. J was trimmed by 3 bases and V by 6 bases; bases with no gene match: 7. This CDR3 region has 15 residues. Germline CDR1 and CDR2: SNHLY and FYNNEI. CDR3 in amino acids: CASSTDRGINQPQHF. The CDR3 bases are TGTGCCAGCAGCACCGACAGGGGCATCAATCAGCCCCAGCATTTT.

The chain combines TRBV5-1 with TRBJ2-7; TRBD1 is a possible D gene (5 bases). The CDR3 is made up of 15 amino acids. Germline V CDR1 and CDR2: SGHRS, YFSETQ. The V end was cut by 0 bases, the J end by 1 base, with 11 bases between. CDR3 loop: CASSLVQGSSYEQYF. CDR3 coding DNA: TGCGCCAGCAGCTTGGTGCAGGGCTCGTCCTACGAGCAGTACTTC.

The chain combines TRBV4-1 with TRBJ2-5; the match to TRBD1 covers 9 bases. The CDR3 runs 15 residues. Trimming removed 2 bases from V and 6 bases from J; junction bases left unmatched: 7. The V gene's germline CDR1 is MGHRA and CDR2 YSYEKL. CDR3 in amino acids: CASSQLDRGLKTQYF. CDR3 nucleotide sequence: TGCGCCAGCAGCCAACTCGACAGGGGGTTGAAGACCCAGTACTTC.

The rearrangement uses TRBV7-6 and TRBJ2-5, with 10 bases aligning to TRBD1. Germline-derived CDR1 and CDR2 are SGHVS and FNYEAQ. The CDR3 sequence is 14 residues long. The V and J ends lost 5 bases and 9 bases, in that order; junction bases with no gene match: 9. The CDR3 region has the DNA TGTGCCAGCAGCCGGGACAGGGGATCACGAGCCCAGTACTTC. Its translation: CASSRDRGSRAQYF.

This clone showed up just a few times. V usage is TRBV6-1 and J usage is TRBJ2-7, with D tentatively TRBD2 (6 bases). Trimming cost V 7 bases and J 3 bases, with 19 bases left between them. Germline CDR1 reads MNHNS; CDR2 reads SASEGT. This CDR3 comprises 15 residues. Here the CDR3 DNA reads TGTGCCAGCACCCCAATGGCGGGGAGTAGCTACGAGCAGTACTTC. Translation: CASTPMAGSSYEQYF.

Here the CDR3 reads CASEGETQYF. The CDR3 DNA reads TGTGCCAGTGAGGGAGAGACCCAGTACTTC. The chain employs TRBV28 and TRBJ2-5; the D gene is possibly TRBD2 (5 bases). The CDR3 spans 10 residues. V lost 9 bases and J lost 4, with 6 bases in between. Germline CDR1 is MDHEN and CDR2 is SYDVKM. Based on the CDR3 plus reference TRBV28 and TRBJ2-5, the full variable domain is DVKVTQSSRYLVKRTGEKVFLECVQDMDHENMFWYRQDPGLGLRLIYFSYDVKMKEKGDIPEGYSVSREKKERFSLILESASTNQTSMYLCASEGETQYFGPGTRLLVL.

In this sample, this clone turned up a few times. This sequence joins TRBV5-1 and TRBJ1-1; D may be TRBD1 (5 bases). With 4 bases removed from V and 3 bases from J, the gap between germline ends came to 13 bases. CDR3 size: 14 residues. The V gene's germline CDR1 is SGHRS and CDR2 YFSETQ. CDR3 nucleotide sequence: TGCGCCAGCAGCCCTTCGTGGGGGGACACTGAAGCTTTCTTT. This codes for CASSPSWGDTEAFF. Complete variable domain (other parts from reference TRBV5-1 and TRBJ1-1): KAGVTQTPRYLIKTRGQQVTLSCSPISGHRSVSWYQQTPGQGLQFLFEYFSETQRNKGNFPGRFSGRQFSNSRSEMNVSTLELGDSALYLCASSPSWGDTEAFFGQGTRLTVV.

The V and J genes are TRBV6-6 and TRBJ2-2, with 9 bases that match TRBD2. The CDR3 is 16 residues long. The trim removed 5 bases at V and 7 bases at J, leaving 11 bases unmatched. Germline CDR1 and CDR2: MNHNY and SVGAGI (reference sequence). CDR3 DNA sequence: TGTGCCAGCAGTCAGATTAGCGGGAGTATTGGCGGGGAGCTGTTTTTT. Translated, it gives CASSQISGSIGGELFF.

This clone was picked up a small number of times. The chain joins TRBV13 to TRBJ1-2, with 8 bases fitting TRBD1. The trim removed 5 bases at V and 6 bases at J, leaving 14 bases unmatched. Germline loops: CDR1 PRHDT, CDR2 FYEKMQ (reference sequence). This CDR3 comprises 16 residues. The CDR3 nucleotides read TGTGCCAGCAGCGATAACTCCGCAGAGACAGGGGATGGCTACACCTTC. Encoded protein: CASSDNSAETGDGYTF.

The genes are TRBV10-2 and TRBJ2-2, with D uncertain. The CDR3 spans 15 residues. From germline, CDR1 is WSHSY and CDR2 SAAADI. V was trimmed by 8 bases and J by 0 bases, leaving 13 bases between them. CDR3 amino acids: CASLLDTPNTGELFF. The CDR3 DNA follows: TGCGCCAGCCTCCTCGATACTCCGAACACCGGGGAGCTGTTTTTT.

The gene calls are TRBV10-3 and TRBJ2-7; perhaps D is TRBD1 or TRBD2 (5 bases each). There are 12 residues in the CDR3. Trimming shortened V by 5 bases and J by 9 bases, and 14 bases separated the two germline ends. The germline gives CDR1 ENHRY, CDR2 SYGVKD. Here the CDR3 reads CAISRDLFGQYF. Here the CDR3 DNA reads TGTGCCATCAGTAGGGACCTCTTCGGGCAGTACTTC.